Below are 13 T cell receptor beta chains sequenced from a single sample in a study of blood T cells in healthy people across ages. A second about 6 to 11 cycle PCR used barcoded and J-beta primers. Using its own MiXCR run on the 5' RACE reads, TCRdb lists one record per CDR3 protein. The table includes 700,000 to 950,000 distinct CDR3 sequences, roughly 50% detected once. Sequencing used blood. These receptors all come from a man between 25 and 39 years old in good health.

The table lists this clonotype with a few counts. The CDR3: CASSLGDEGYEQYF. DNA for the CDR3: TGTGCCAGCAGCTTAGGGGATGAAGGCTACGAGCAGTACTTC. The chain employs TRBV7-6 and TRBJ2-7; D is uncertain. CDR1 and CDR2 from the germline V gene are SGHVS and FNYEAQ. V lost 1 base, J lost 3 bases, and 10 bases lay in between. There are 14 residues in the CDR3.

The J gene is TRBJ1-1, the V gene TRBV6-5; D uncertain. CDR3 size: 14 residues. The V end lost 5 bases, the J end lost 1 base, and 11 bases lay between the germline ends. Germline values: CDR1 MNHEY, CDR2 SVGAGI. This chain's CDR3 is CASSVRTGNTEAFF. DNA for the CDR3: TGTGCCAGCAGTGTCCGCACGGGGAACACTGAAGCTTTCTTT.

This clonotype occurred a few times. The chain couples TRBV29-1 to TRBJ2-5; the D is unclear. The CDR3 contains 14 residues. V lost 3 bases to trimming and J lost 2 bases, with 13 bases between them. Germline V gives CDR1 SQVTM, CDR2 ANQGSEA. CDR3 protein: CSVERGRIQETQYF. CDR3 nucleotide sequence: TGCAGCGTTGAGCGAGGCCGGATTCAAGAGACCCAGTACTTC.

The chain is built from TRBV29-1 and TRBJ2-3; the match to TRBD2 covers 7 bases. Germline CDR1 SQVTM, CDR2 ANQGSEA. CDR3 length: 14 amino acids. The trim removed 7 bases at V and 4 bases at J, leaving 11 bases unmatched. The CDR3 protein is CSAGGAGYADTQYF. The CDR3 DNA sequence: TGCAGCGCGGGGGGAGCGGGGTACGCAGATACGCAGTATTTT.

The rearrangement uses TRBV13 and TRBJ2-5; D not resolved. V was cut by 4 bases and J by 2 bases, with 14 bases left in between. The germline gives CDR1 PRHDT, CDR2 FYEKMQ (reference sequence). The CDR3 sequence is 15 residues long. Here the CDR3 DNA reads TGTGCCAGCAGCTCGGGTGCTGTGACGCAAGAGACCCAGTACTTC. This codes for CASSSGAVTQETQYF.

The chain has TRBV12-3 or TRBV12-4 and TRBJ2-3; 11 bases agree with TRBD2. Losses at the gene ends were 5 bases for V and 1 base for J; bases not matched to a gene: 11. The CDR3 has 18 residues. The CDR3 protein is CASSPTSGRVIGTDTQYF. The CDR3, as DNA: TGTGCCAGCAGTCCTACTAGCGGGAGAGTAATTGGCACAGATACGCAGTATTTT.

This clonotype was seen more than once but under ten times. The chain links TRBV18 to TRBJ2-3; D is ambiguous. Trimming shortened V by 6 bases and J by 6 bases, and 7 bases separated the two germline ends. CDR1 is KGHSH and CDR2 is LQKENI in the germline V gene. There are 11 residues in the CDR3. DNA of the CDR3: TGTGCCAGCTCCCCCAGGGATACGCAGTATTTT. This encodes CASSPRDTQYF.

The chain carries TRBV27 and TRBJ2-1; 11 nucleotides agree with TRBD2. Trimming took 11 bases from V and 6 from J; bases not matched to a gene: 9. The germline CDR1 and CDR2 sequences are MNHEY and SMNVEV (reference sequence). The CDR3 has 14 residues. The CDR3 sequence is CAGALAGDPNEQFF. For the CDR3, the DNA is TGTGCCGGGGCACTAGCGGGGGACCCCAATGAGCAGTTCTTC.

The CDR3 is CASSYYGLAGGRNEQFF. For the CDR3, the DNA is TGTGCCAGCAGTTACTACGGACTAGCGGGGGGGCGGAATGAGCAGTTCTTC. The genes are TRBV6-2 or TRBV6-3 and TRBJ2-1, with 15 nucleotides matching TRBD2. The trim removed 1 base at V and 7 bases at J, leaving 5 bases unmatched. The V gene's germline CDR1 is MNHEY and CDR2 SVGEGT. The CDR3 is made up of 17 amino acids.

The table lists this clonotype with a count of one. The rearrangement links TRBV7-9 to TRBJ2-1; 7 bases are a match to TRBD2. Germline assignment: CDR1 SEHNR and CDR2 FQNEAQ (reference sequence). This CDR3 comprises 15 residues. Trimming at V came to 5 bases and at J to 5 bases, leaving 9 bases not matched to a gene. The CDR3, as DNA: TGTGCCAGCAGCCCCAAACGGGGGGAGGACAATGAGCAGTTCTTC. Translated: CASSPKRGEDNEQFF.

The V call is TRBV20-1, the J call TRBJ1-1; D gene uncertain. Trimming removed 6 bases from V and 1 base from J, with 15 bases in between. The CDR3 runs to 14 residues. Germline V gives CDR1 DFQATT, CDR2 SNEGSKA (reference sequence). The CDR3 DNA is TGCAGTGCCACCCCGGAGGTTCAGAACACTGAAGCTTTCTTT. Amino acids: CSATPEVQNTEAFF.

The CDR3 DNA is TGCAGCGTTGAAATGTCAAATGAGCAGTTCTTC. It translates to CSVEMSNEQFF. The genes are TRBV29-1 and TRBJ2-1; D ambiguous. The CDR3 sequence is 11 residues long. Trimming took 2 bases from V and 7 from J, leaving 6 bases between them. Germline lookup yields CDR1 SQVTM and CDR2 ANQGSEA.

The chain combines TRBV7-9 with TRBJ2-5; TRBD1 aligns across 10 bases. The DNA end favors TRBJ2-7, so the J call may be wrong. This CDR3 has 14 residues. The germline gives CDR1 SEHNR, CDR2 FQNEAQ (reference sequence). The CDR3 region is CASYAGQGLYEQYF. CDR3 coding DNA: TGTGCCAGCTACGCGGGACAGGGGCTCTACGAGCAGTACTTC.